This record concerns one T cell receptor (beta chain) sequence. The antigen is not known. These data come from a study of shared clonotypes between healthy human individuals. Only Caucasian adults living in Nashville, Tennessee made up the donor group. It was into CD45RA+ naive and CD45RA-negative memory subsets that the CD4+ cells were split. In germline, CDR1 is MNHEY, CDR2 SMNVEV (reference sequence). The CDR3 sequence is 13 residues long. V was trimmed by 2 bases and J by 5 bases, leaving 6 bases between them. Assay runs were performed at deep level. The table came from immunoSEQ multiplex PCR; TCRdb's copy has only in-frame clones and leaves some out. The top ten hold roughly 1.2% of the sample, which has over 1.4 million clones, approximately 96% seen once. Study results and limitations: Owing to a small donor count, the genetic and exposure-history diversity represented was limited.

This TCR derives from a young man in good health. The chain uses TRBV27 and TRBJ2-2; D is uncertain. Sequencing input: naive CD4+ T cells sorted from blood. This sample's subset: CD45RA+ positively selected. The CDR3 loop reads CASSLMVTGELFF. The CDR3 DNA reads TGTGCCAGCAGTTTAATGGTGACCGGGGAGCTGTTTTTT.